The sequence of this TCR beta chain was determined in a study of neoadjuvant anti-PD-1 for oral cavity cancer. Study-level findings and limits: Treg/Th17 ratio rose with pretreatment blood and fell with post-treatment tumor TCRbeta clonality.

Details on this clone: The antigen is not known.

These oral cavity squamous cell carcinomas were HPV-negative and locally advanced. Blood libraries mostly used around 500 ng genomic DNA, six replicates each. Sequencing was performed with immunoSEQ multiplex PCR; in TCRdb, only in-frame clones are kept and a portion is missing. Among about 72,000 clones listed, over 70% were seen once. The CDR3 extends over 15 amino acids. The germline V gene has CDR1 SNHLY and CDR2 FYNNEI. Trimming cost V 6 bases and J 0 bases, with 14 bases left between them. The specimen comprised PBMCs, sampled before nivolumab (anti-PD-1) treatment. The TCR was taken from a person aged 40-85 years with oral cavity squamous cell carcinoma. The chain recombines TRBV2 with TRBJ1-2; TRBD1 might be the D (5 bases). CDR3 in amino acids: CASRSRWGANYGYTF. The DNA of the CDR3 is TGTGCCAGCAGATCCAGGTGGGGGGCTAACTATGGCTACACCTTC.